This T cell receptor beta chain is from a study of beta chain features in type 1 diabetes. Germline CDR1 GTSNPN, CDR2 SVGIG (reference sequence). V gave up 4 bases and J gave up 0 bases, with 10 bases separating them. The CDR3 length is 13 residues. General observations from the study: There was a moderate but significant shortening of TCRB CDR3s in all four CD4+ subsets of Type 1 diabetes patients.

With respect to this clone: Its antigen remains unknown.

The investigators reverse transcribed all of the isolated RNA, so they sequenced expressed TCRB transcripts. The protocol was immunoSEQ multiplex PCR, while the TCRdb copy is restricted to in-frame clones and leaves out a portion. The sample records 150,000 or so clones, 63% being singletons. This chain uses TRBV30 with TRBJ2-7; tentative D call: TRBD2 (5 bases). What was sequenced was naive CD4+ T cells from blood. The clonotype was recovered from a man aged 25 to 40 with type 1 diabetes. CDR3 bases: TGTGCCTGGATAGTAGGGAGCTCCTACGAGCAGTACTTC. This gives the protein CAWIVGSSYEQYF.